Shown below are 10 T cell receptor beta chains from a single sample sequenced in a study of cytomegalovirus exposure and HLA in healthy donors. TCRdb's table, derived via immunoSEQ multiplex PCR, lists solely in-frame clones and lacks some. Here the sample spans about 160,000 clones, nearly 90% being singletons. Sequences were obtained from PBMCs. The receptors stem from a man between 18 and 29 years old in good health and CMV-seropositive.

The chain combines TRBV7-6 with TRBJ2-1; D is perhaps TRBD2 (6 bases). The CDR3 covers 15 residues. V was shortened by 1 base and J by 5 bases, with 12 bases between the two germline ends. Per germline, CDR1 SGHVS and CDR2 FNYEAQ. For the CDR3, the DNA is TGTGCCAGCAGCTTAGAACGGGAGTCCAACAATGAGCAGTTCTTC. Amino acid sequence: CASSLERESNNEQFF. Filled out from reference TRBV7-6 and TRBJ2-1, the complete variable domain reads GAGVSQSPRYKVTKRGQDVALRCDPISGHVSLYWYRQALGQGPEFLTYFNYEAQQDKSGLPNDRFSAERPEGSISTLTIQRTEQRDSAMYRCASSLERESNNEQFFGPGTRLTVL.

The V and J genes are TRBV18 and TRBJ2-1, with 9 bases aligning to TRBD1. This CDR3 has 15 residues. V gave up 3 bases and J gave up 5 bases; unmatched junction bases: 5. Germline-derived CDR1 and CDR2 are KGHSH and LQKENI. CDR3 region: CASSPPTGGNNEQFF. The DNA for the CDR3 is TGTGCCAGCTCACCCCCTACAGGGGGCAACAATGAGCAGTTCTTC.

This rearrangement joins TRBV11-2 to TRBJ2-3, with D unclear. Germline V gives CDR1 SGHAT, CDR2 FQNNGV. V was clipped by 1 base and J by 5 bases, with 10 bases between them. This CDR3 has 14 residues. This CDR3 reads CASSLGFNRDTQYF. The DNA of the CDR3 is TGTGCCAGCAGCTTAGGGTTTAACAGAGATACGCAGTATTTT.

The J gene is TRBJ2-1, the V gene TRBV27, with a weak D call TRBD2 (6 bases). CDR3 length equals 14 residues. Germline V gene sequence: CDR1 MNHEY, CDR2 SMNVEV (reference sequence). Trimming left V 8 bases short and J 9 bases short, with 20 bases between. In DNA form, the CDR3 reads TGTGCCAGCTCGGGGGACTCCCGTCTGGCTGAGCAGTTCTTC. Amino acids: CASSGDSRLAEQFF.

This chain uses TRBV20-1 with TRBJ2-7; D is uncertain. The V gene's germline CDR1 is DFQATT and CDR2 SNEGSKA (reference sequence). V gave up 0 bases and J gave up 4 bases, with 4 bases separating them. CDR3 size: 11 residues. In DNA form, the CDR3 reads TGCAGTGCTAGAGAAACTTACGAGCAGTACTTC. Translated, it gives CSARETYEQYF.

The chain uses TRBV5-1 and TRBJ1-1; 7 bases fit TRBD1. Germline-derived CDR1 and CDR2 are SGHRS and YFSETQ. CDR3 length equals 18 residues. V was clipped by 4 bases and J by 0 bases; unmatched bases: 15. CDR3 region: CASSPKDRSSLVNTEAFF. The CDR3 DNA reads as TGCGCCAGCAGCCCTAAGGACAGGTCCTCTTTAGTGAACACTGAAGCTTTCTTT.

The V call is TRBV5-6, the J call TRBJ1-5, with a tentative D call TRBD1 (5 bases). The CDR3 extends over 17 amino acids. CDR1 is SGHDT and CDR2 is YYEEEE in the germline V gene. V gave up 0 bases and J gave up 1 base, with 14 bases separating them. The CDR3 spells CASSLAWGDRSNQPQHF. In DNA, the CDR3 is TGTGCCAGCAGCTTGGCCTGGGGCGATAGGAGCAATCAGCCCCAGCATTTT.

This chain joins TRBV14 and TRBJ1-4, with 8 positions matching TRBD1. This CDR3 contains 15 residues. V shed 2 bases, J shed 7 bases, and the junction held 6 bases outside the gene matches. CDR1 and CDR2 from the germline V gene are SGHDN and FVKESK. The CDR3, as DNA: TGTGCCAGCAGCCAACTACAGGGGGGTGGTGAAAAACTGTTTTTT. Protein sequence: CASSQLQGGGEKLFF.

The chain is built from TRBV28 and TRBJ1-5; TRBD1 matches 9 bases. Unmatched junction bases numbered 10, after V lost 8 bases and J lost 8 bases. The CDR3 contains 14 residues. CDR1 is MDHEN and CDR2 is SYDVKM in the germline V gene. CDR3 region: CASGDRDRVKPQHF. The CDR3 DNA sequence: TGTGCCAGCGGGGACCGGGACAGGGTGAAGCCCCAGCATTTT.

The chain carries TRBV9 and TRBJ2-7, with 8 bases identical to TRBD2. The V and J ends lost 5 bases and 5 bases, in that order; junction bases with no gene match: 12. CDR3 length: 15 residues. CDR1 and CDR2 (germline): SGDLS, YYNGEE. CDR3 region: CASSQMSGSIHEQYF. The CDR3 nucleotides are TGTGCCAGCAGTCAAATGAGCGGGAGTATCCACGAGCAGTACTTC.